A single sample is the source of the 19 T cell receptor beta chains below, sequenced in a study of T-cell reconstitution after alpha-beta-depleted transplantation in children. The TCRbeta library incorporated unique molecular identifiers. TCRdb processed the PCR reads anew with MiXCR; each CDR3 protein has one entry. The profile shows approximately 200,000 distinct CDR3 sequences, about 6% of them singletons. Sequences were derived from PBMCs, sampled before TCRalphabeta/CD19-depleted stem cell transplant. The receptor set was obtained from a girl under three years old with combined immunodeficiency, due to receive a stem cell transplant.

This clonotype was observed a few times. For the CDR3, the DNA is TGTGCCAGCAGCTTTTACGGCGGGAGCAACGAGCAGTACTTC. It is translated as CASSFYGGSNEQYF. This chain uses TRBV7-6 with TRBJ2-7; 7 nucleotides align to TRBD2. V was clipped by 3 bases and J by 5 bases; unmatched bases: 7. CDR3 length: 14 residues. Per the germline V gene, CDR1 is SGHVS and CDR2 is FNYEAQ.

The table lists this clonotype with many counts. The rearrangement joins TRBV21-1 to TRBJ1-1. TRBV21-1 is a known pseudogene. The CDR3 has 19 residues. The CDR3 nucleotides read TGTGCCAGCAGCCCGCCTGGACGGGAGAGCCTTCAAGGGGACACTGAAGCTTTCTTT. It codes for CASSPPGRESLQGDTEAFF.

This clonotype has ten or more counts. V usage is TRBV12-3 or TRBV12-4 and J usage is TRBJ2-1; D is unclear. Trimming removed 3 bases at V and 4 bases at J, with 7 bases between. The CDR3 has 13 amino acids. CDR3 loop: CASSFGPYNEQFF. The CDR3 bases are TGTGCCAGCAGTTTCGGGCCTTACAATGAGCAGTTCTTC.

This clonotype has a count of ten or more. The J gene is TRBJ2-5, the V gene TRBV6-2 or TRBV6-3; D remains ambiguous. The CDR3 extends over 12 amino acids. Germline V gene sequence: CDR1 MNHEY, CDR2 SVGEGT. The V end was cut by 0 bases, the J end by 7 bases, with 6 bases between. The CDR3: CASSYSLGTQYF. CDR3 nucleotides: TGTGCCAGCAGTTACTCATTGGGGACCCAGTACTTC.

There are many counts of this clonotype. The chain has TRBV3-1 and TRBJ2-7, with D unresolved. The CDR3 contains 10 residues. V lost 8 bases, J lost 4 bases, and 6 bases lay in between. CDR1 and CDR2 (germline): LGHDT, YNNKEL (reference sequence). As DNA, the CDR3 is TGTGCCAGCGAAGGGTACGAGCAGTACTTC. It encodes CASEGYEQYF.

This clonotype was detected many times. This sequence joins TRBV6-1 and TRBJ2-1; D may be TRBD2 (6 bases). Trimming pared 1 base from V and 3 bases from J, leaving 16 bases between. The CDR3 is 17 residues long. The germline V gene has CDR1 MNHNS and CDR2 SASEGT. The CDR3 DNA is TGTGCCAGCAGTGAAGTGGGAGGTGGGGAGTTCTACAATGAGCAGTTCTTC. It codes for CASSEVGGGEFYNEQFF.

This clonotype showed up many times. The genes are TRBV20-1 and TRBJ2-5, with TRBD1 identical over 7 bases. The V segment lost 4 bases and the J segment 7 bases; nucleotides outside the gene matches: 15. This CDR3 has 15 amino acids. Germline-derived CDR1 and CDR2 are DFQATT and SNEGSKA (reference sequence). The CDR3 reads CSATAERTGGGTQYF. Written as DNA, the CDR3 is TGCAGTGCTACTGCAGAACGGACAGGAGGTGGGACCCAGTACTTC.

This clonotype was recorded many times. V usage is TRBV20-1 and J usage is TRBJ2-3; TRBD2 matches at 7 bases. V gave up 5 bases and J gave up 2 bases; unmatched junction bases: 7. CDR3 length: 14 amino acids. CDR1 is DFQATT, CDR2 SNEGSKA, per germline (reference sequence). Here the CDR3 reads CSALGEGITDTQYF. The CDR3 nucleotides read TGCAGTGCTCTTGGGGAGGGCATCACAGATACGCAGTATTTT.

This clonotype was recorded many times. The gene calls are TRBV3-1 and TRBJ2-1; D not certain. The CDR3 has 12 amino acids. V lost 1 base to trimming and J lost 8 bases, with 6 bases between them. Germline assignment: CDR1 LGHDT and CDR2 YNNKEL (reference sequence). In nucleotides, the CDR3 is TGTGCCAGCAGCCAAGGGTGGGATGAGCAGTTCTTC. It codes for CASSQGWDEQFF.

This clonotype was detected many times. The chain uses TRBV15 and TRBJ2-7; the D gene is possibly TRBD1 (6 bases). The V gene lost 0 bases and the J gene lost 2 bases, with 11 bases spanning the gap. The CDR3 covers 15 residues. CDR1 and CDR2 (germline): LNHNV, YYDKDF (reference sequence). The CDR3 region has the DNA TGTGCCACCAGCAGAGATAAGGGGGTTCCCTACGAGCAGTACTTC. Protein sequence: CATSRDKGVPYEQYF.

This clonotype was detected many times. This chain links TRBV27 with TRBJ2-7, with a weak D call TRBD1 (6 bases). Germline V gives CDR1 MNHEY, CDR2 SMNVEV (reference sequence). This CDR3 has 13 amino acids. Trimming removed 6 bases at V and 3 bases at J, with 12 bases between. The CDR3 sequence is CASSWTVDYEQYF. The CDR3 DNA follows: TGTGCCAGCAGCTGGACAGTGGACTACGAGCAGTACTTC.

This chain connects TRBV7-3 to TRBJ1-2; the D gene is possibly TRBD1 (5 bases). V lost 5 bases and J 7 bases, leaving 14 bases between the germline ends. The length of the CDR3 is 13 residues. Germline V gene lookup returns CDR1 SGHTA and CDR2 FQGTGA. The CDR3 bases are TGTGCCAGCAGCCCCGTAAAGGGGACTGGCTACACCTTC. Amino acids: CASSPVKGTGYTF. The whole variable domain, remainder taken from reference TRBV7-3 and TRBJ1-2, is GAGVSQTPSNKVTEKGKYVELRCDPISGHTALYWYRQSLGQGPEFLIYFQGTGAADDSGLPNDRFFAVRPEGSVSTLKIQRTERGDSAVYLCASSPVKGTGYTFGSGTRLTVV.

This clonotype has only a few counts. The junction departs from germline at one end; a sequencing error may be responsible. The gene calls are TRBV5-4 and TRBJ2-1; 14 positions agree with TRBD2. In germline, CDR1 is SGHNT, CDR2 YYREEE (reference sequence). The CDR3 loop spans 13 amino acids. The CDR3, as DNA: TGTGCCAGCAGCGCTCCGGGACTAGCGGGAGATGGGTTC. Translated: CASSAPGLAGDGF.

In this sample, this clonotype turned up many times. The rearrangement links TRBV20-1 to TRBJ1-6; a possible D gene is TRBD1 (5 bases). CDR1 is DFQATT, CDR2 SNEGSKA, per germline (reference sequence). The V end was cut by 3 bases, the J end by 8 bases, with 20 bases between. The CDR3 runs to 16 residues. CDR3 loop: CSAREPPAGRDSPLHF. CDR3 DNA: TGCAGTGCTAGGGAACCCCCGGCAGGGAGGGATTCACCCCTCCACTTT.

This clonotype showed up many times. The V and J genes are TRBV7-9 and TRBJ2-5; 10 nucleotides align to TRBD2. The V gene end was trimmed by 11 bases and the J gene end by 2 bases; junction bases not matched to a gene: 8. The V gene's germline CDR1 is SEHNR and CDR2 FQNEAQ (reference sequence). The CDR3 has 14 amino acids. CDR3 sequence: CAGGLAGAQETQYF. The DNA of the CDR3 is TGTGCCGGGGGCCTAGCGGGGGCGCAAGAGACCCAGTACTTC.

This sequence joins TRBV7-2 and TRBJ2-3; D tentatively reads TRBD1 or TRBD2 (6 bases each). The CDR3 has 16 amino acids. Per germline, CDR1 SGHTA and CDR2 FQGNSA. Trimming pared 1 base from V and 11 bases from J, leaving 22 bases between. For the CDR3, the DNA is TGTGCCAGCAGCTTAGTGGTTAACGGGGGCCTTAGGGGGCAGTATTTT. Amino acid sequence: CASSLVVNGGLRGQYF.

The sample holds one count of this clonotype. Since a much larger clone is just one base distant, this may be a read error. V is TRBV29-1 and J is TRBJ1-2; perhaps TRBD1 as D (6 bases). This CDR3 comprises 12 residues. Per germline, CDR1 SQVTM and CDR2 ANQGSEA. The CDR3 DNA is TGCAGCTTTGAAGCAGGGGCCAATGGCTACACCTTC. As protein: CSFEAGANGYTF.

This clonotype showed up many times. The chain combines TRBV28 with TRBJ1-1; 7 positions match TRBD1. Germline lookup yields CDR1 MDHEN and CDR2 SYDVKM. V lost 6 bases to trimming and J lost 0 bases; unmatched junction nucleotides: 7. The CDR3 extends over 15 amino acids. The CDR3 DNA follows: TGTGCCAGCAGCTTACAGGGGTGGGTGAACACTGAAGCTTTCTTT. This encodes CASSLQGWVNTEAFF.

There are many counts of this clonotype. The chain uses TRBV9 and TRBJ2-7; D gene uncertain. Germline V gene sequence: CDR1 SGDLS, CDR2 YYNGEE. Trimming left V 0 bases short and J 3 bases short, with 7 bases between. There are 13 residues in the CDR3. The CDR3 DNA sequence: TGTGCCAGCAGCGTAGGTCCGGGCTACGAGCAGTACTTC. It translates to CASSVGPGYEQYF.